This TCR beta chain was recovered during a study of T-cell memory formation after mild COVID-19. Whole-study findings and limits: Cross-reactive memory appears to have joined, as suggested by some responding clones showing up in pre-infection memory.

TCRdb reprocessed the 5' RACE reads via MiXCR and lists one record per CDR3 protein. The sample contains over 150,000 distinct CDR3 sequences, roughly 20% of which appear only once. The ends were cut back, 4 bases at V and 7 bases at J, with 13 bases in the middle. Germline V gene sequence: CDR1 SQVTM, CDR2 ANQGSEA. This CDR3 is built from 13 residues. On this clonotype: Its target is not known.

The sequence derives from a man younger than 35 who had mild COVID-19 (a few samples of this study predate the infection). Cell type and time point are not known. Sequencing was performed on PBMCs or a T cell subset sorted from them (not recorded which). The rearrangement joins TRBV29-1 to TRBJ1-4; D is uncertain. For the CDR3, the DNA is TGCAGCGTTGGGCCGCCCCAGAGTGAAAAACTGTTTTTT. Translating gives CSVGPPQSEKLFF.